Presented here are 8 T cell receptor beta chains from one specimen sequenced in a study of T cell repertoires in cytomegalovirus infection. TCRdb re-called the reads through MiXCR, storing one row per CDR3 protein. The repertoire includes about 530,000 distinct CDR3 sequences, around 27% of them detected once, and roughly an eighth sits in the top ten. Sequenced input: PBMCs. These receptors all come from a human donor in good health (CMV status not recorded). Some clones in this sample may be carry-over from other donors' samples.

This chain links TRBV5-4 with TRBJ2-5, with a possible D match to TRBD2 (5 bases). The CDR3 sequence is 14 residues long. The V gene's germline CDR1 is SGHNT and CDR2 YYREEE (reference sequence). The V end was cut by 4 bases, the J end by 5 bases, with 15 bases between. CDR3 sequence reads: CASSPTSLPETQYF. Here the CDR3 DNA reads TGTGCCAGCAGCCCTACTAGTCTCCCGGAGACCCAGTACTTC.

In its sample, this clonotype was seen a few times. The V gene is TRBV24-1, the J gene TRBJ1-5; D perhaps matches TRBD1 (5 bases). V was clipped by 6 bases and J by 8 bases, with 16 bases between them. The CDR3 covers 14 residues. Germline-derived CDR1 and CDR2 are KGHDR and SFDVKD. The CDR3 region has the DNA TGTGCCACCAGTCATGGGGCAGGGCTGGAGCCCCAGCATTTT. As protein: CATSHGAGLEPQHF.

The chain recombines TRBV7-9 with TRBJ2-4; D gene unclear. Germline V lookup: CDR1 SEHNR, CDR2 FQNEAQ (reference sequence). Trimming removed 5 bases at V and 0 bases at J, with 14 bases between. The CDR3 sequence is 16 residues long. The chain's CDR3 is CASSTLGRLAKNIQYF. In DNA, the CDR3 is TGTGCCAGCAGCACTCTCGGGCGCTTAGCCAAAAACATTCAGTACTTC.

This clonotype was seen more than once but under ten times. This chain uses TRBV6-2 or TRBV6-3 with TRBJ1-5, with a weak D call TRBD1 (5 bases). From germline, CDR1 is MNHEY and CDR2 SVGEGT. The CDR3 has 19 residues. Trimming took 6 bases from V and 0 from J, leaving 24 bases between them. CDR3 amino acids: CASSHWGNKGEYSNQPQHF. The CDR3 DNA sequence: TGTGCCAGCAGCCACTGGGGGAACAAGGGAGAATATAGCAATCAGCCCCAGCATTTT.

The CDR3 loop is CSVEDRGTQLV. The CDR3, as DNA: TGCAGCGTTGAAGACCGCGGGACCCAGCTCGTC. The chain has TRBV29-1 and TRBJ2-7, with D possibly TRBD2 on 6 matching bases. Germline V gene lookup returns CDR1 SQVTM and CDR2 ANQGSEA. This CDR3 spans 11 amino acids.

In this sample, this clonotype turned up many times. The gene calls are TRBV6-5 and TRBJ1-2, with TRBD1 identical over 9 bases. From germline, CDR1 is MNHEY and CDR2 SVGAGI. The CDR3 runs 14 residues. Germline trimming cut 6 bases from V and 4 bases from J; bases unmatched to any gene: 6. CDR3 nucleotides: TGTGCCAGCAGCGGAACAGGGGGCGGCTATGGCTACACCTTC. Residues: CASSGTGGGYGYTF.

The chain combines TRBV6-1 with TRBJ1-4; D is unresolved. Trimming shortened V by 8 bases and J by 3 bases, and 13 bases separated the two germline ends. The V gene's germline CDR1 is MNHNS and CDR2 SASEGT. The CDR3 has 14 amino acids. The CDR3 loop reads CASGRSGANEKLFF. Written as DNA, the CDR3 is TGTGCCAGCGGCCGCTCGGGAGCTAATGAAAAACTGTTTTTT.

The chain carries TRBV20-1 and TRBJ2-3; tentatively, D is TRBD1 or TRBD2 (6 bases each). The CDR3 totals 19 residues. The germline gives CDR1 DFQATT, CDR2 SNEGSKA (reference sequence). Trimming took 0 bases from V and 3 from J, leaving 25 bases between them. The CDR3 loop is CSARERGAFQGRITDTQYF. CDR3 DNA sequence: TGCAGTGCTAGAGAAAGGGGGGCCTTCCAGGGAAGGATAACAGATACGCAGTATTTT.